One sample yielded the 30 T cell receptor beta chains listed below, sequenced in a study of cytomegalovirus exposure and HLA in healthy donors. The study ran its PCR with 60 Vbeta and 13 Jbeta primers. The table came from immunoSEQ multiplex PCR; TCRdb's copy has only in-frame clones and leaves some out. The sample records 150,000 or so clones, 70% to 80% being singletons. Material for sequencing was PBMCs. Receptors originate from a female donor in good health and CMV-seronegative.

This clone has just a few counts. CDR3 in amino acids: CASSEQANYGYTF. The CDR3 DNA follows: TGCGCCAGCAGTGAGCAAGCCAACTATGGCTACACCTTC. The chain combines TRBV10-1 with TRBJ1-2; unclear D gene. V was pared by 2 bases and J by 2 bases, with 6 bases between. Germline assignment: CDR1 WNHNN and CDR2 SYGVQD (reference sequence). The CDR3 length is 13 residues.

This clone was detected many times. The chain combines TRBV27 with TRBJ1-2; TRBD1 might be the D (6 bases). Trimming pared 6 bases from V and 6 bases from J, leaving 14 bases between. Looked up from germline, CDR1 is MNHEY and CDR2 is SMNVEV (reference sequence). This CDR3 is built from 13 residues. The CDR3 region is CASRYTGYDGYTF. CDR3 coding DNA: TGTGCCAGCAGATACACAGGGTATGATGGCTACACCTTC.

With regard to this clone: The germline gene is not matched at one end of the junction; a read error may be the cause. The chain joins TRBV7-7 to TRBJ2-5, with D tentatively TRBD2 (5 bases). Germline values: CDR1 SSHAT, CDR2 FNYEAQ (reference sequence). CDR3 length: 13 amino acids. The CDR3: CASSFGPGETQYF. CDR3 coding DNA: TGTGCTAGCAGCTTCGGCCCGGGGGAGACCCAGTACTTC.

V and J are TRBV15 and TRBJ2-7, with TRBD1 matching over 8 bases. The V gene end was trimmed by 2 bases and the J gene end by 4 bases; junction bases not matched to a gene: 7. Per germline, CDR1 LNHNV and CDR2 YYDKDF (reference sequence). The CDR3 runs 15 residues. In nucleotides, the CDR3 is TGTGCCACCAGCAGATCTCCAGGGGGCCGGTACGAGCAGTACTTC. Its translation is CATSRSPGGRYEQYF. The whole variable domain, remainder taken from reference TRBV15 and TRBJ2-7, is DAMVIQNPRYQVTQFGKPVTLSCSQTLNHNVMYWYQQKSSQAPKLLFHYYDKDFNNEADTPDNFQSRRPNTSFCFLDIRSPGLGDTAMYLCATSRSPGGRYEQYFGPGTRLTVT.

The chain joins TRBV10-1 to TRBJ2-5, with 11 positions matching TRBD1. The better agreement between TRBJ2-7 and the DNA end casts doubt on the J call. From germline, CDR1 is WNHNN and CDR2 SYGVQD (reference sequence). CDR3 length: 15 amino acids. CDR3: CASSESGTGGYEQYF. The CDR3 bases are TGCGCCAGCAGTGAGTCAGGGACAGGGGGCTACGAGCAGTACTTC.

This clone was counted a few times. J is TRBJ1-5 and V is TRBV5-1; D uncertain. Germline CDR1 reads SGHRS; CDR2 reads YFSETQ. The CDR3 covers 12 residues. Trimming removed 2 bases from V and 7 bases from J, with 7 bases in between. The CDR3 DNA reads TGCGCCAGCAGCTTTACCGGGCAGCCCCAGCATTTT. Translation gives CASSFTGQPQHF.

The chain has TRBV30 and TRBJ2-7; TRBD2 matches at 11 bases. CDR3 length: 13 amino acids. The V gene's germline CDR1 is GTSNPN and CDR2 SVGIG (reference sequence). The J segment lost 3 bases and the V segment lost 3 bases, leaving 1 base of the junction unmatched. The CDR3 is CAWRTSGSYEQYF. The CDR3 DNA reads as TGTGCCTGGAGAACTAGCGGGAGCTACGAGCAGTACTTC.

This chain links TRBV7-2 with TRBJ1-5; TRBD1 agrees at 10 bases. The J segment lost 5 bases and the V segment lost 1 base, leaving 2 bases of the junction unmatched. CDR1 is SGHTA and CDR2 is FQGNSA in the germline V gene. The CDR3 spans 15 residues. The CDR3 DNA reads TGTGCCAGCAGCTTAGGGACAGGGGGTGATCAGCCCCAGCATTTT. Amino acids: CASSLGTGGDQPQHF.

This chain connects TRBV10-3 to TRBJ2-2; 7 nucleotides align to TRBD2. CDR3 length equals 14 residues. The V and J ends lost 8 bases and 0 bases, in that order; junction bases with no gene match: 3. Germline-derived CDR1 and CDR2 are ENHRY and SYGVKD. CDR3 bases: TGTGCCATCCTAGCGGAGCCGAACACCGGGGAGCTGTTTTTT. As protein: CAILAEPNTGELFF.

This clone was seen a handful of times. The chain couples TRBV19 to TRBJ2-5; 7 positions agree with TRBD1. The CDR3 covers 12 residues. The V gene's germline CDR1 is LNHDA and CDR2 SQIVND (reference sequence). Trimming at V came to 3 bases and at J to 6 bases, leaving 1 base not matched to a gene. CDR3 nucleotide sequence: TGTGCCAGTAGTATGACAGGGAAGACCCAGTACTTC. Translation: CASSMTGKTQYF. The full variable domain, in which reference TRBV19 and TRBJ2-5 provide the parts outside the CDR3, is DGGITQSPKYLFRKEGQNVTLSCEQNLNHDAMYWYRQDPGQGLRLIYYSQIVNDFQKGDIAEGYSVSREKKESFPLTVTSAQKNPTAFYLCASSMTGKTQYFGPGTRLLVL.

The chain links TRBV7-8 to TRBJ2-4; weak D call: TRBD2 (5 bases). This CDR3 has 15 residues. V lost 1 base to trimming and J lost 0 bases, with 7 bases between them. Germline V gene lookup returns CDR1 SGHVS and CDR2 FQNEAQ. The CDR3 DNA is TGTGCCAGCAGCTTAGGAGCGGTAGCCAAAAACATTCAGTACTTC. Its protein product is CASSLGAVAKNIQYF.

The chain uses TRBV7-9 and TRBJ2-7, with a tentative D call TRBD2 (6 bases). Germline V lookup: CDR1 SEHNR, CDR2 FQNEAQ (reference sequence). With 5 bases removed from V and 1 base from J, the gap between germline ends came to 18 bases. The CDR3 covers 16 residues. The CDR3 is CASSPQGAGLSYEQYF. The CDR3 region has the DNA TGTGCCAGCAGCCCCCAGGGAGCGGGCCTATCCTACGAGCAGTACTTC.

The chain recombines TRBV4-3 with TRBJ2-3; D is undetermined. V was trimmed by 4 bases and J by 4 bases, leaving 15 bases between them. The germline V gene has CDR1 LGHNA and CDR2 YSLEER. This CDR3 contains 15 residues. Here the CDR3 DNA reads TGCGCCAGCAGCCTCCGTCCGGGTCCCTCAGATACGCAGTATTTT. The encoded protein is CASSLRPGPSDTQYF.

The CDR3 here is CASSLFHTNEKLFF. Written as DNA, the CDR3 is TGTGCCAGCAGTTTATTTCATACAAACGAAAAACTGTTTTTT. The V and J genes are TRBV28 and TRBJ1-4; D is undetermined. This CDR3 region has 14 residues. Germline assignment: CDR1 MDHEN and CDR2 SYDVKM. Between the trimmed V and J ends, which lost 1 base and 8 bases, there was a span of 11 bases.

The rearrangement joins TRBV11-2 to TRBJ2-3; weak D call: TRBD2 (5 bases). CDR3 size: 14 residues. V was clipped by 3 bases and J by 4 bases, with 11 bases between them. Germline lookup yields CDR1 SGHAT and CDR2 FQNNGV. The CDR3 here is CASSFSGSADTQYF. As DNA, the CDR3 is TGTGCCAGCAGCTTCTCTGGGAGTGCAGATACGCAGTATTTT.

This rearrangement joins TRBV10-1 to TRBJ1-5; 8 bases are shared with TRBD1. The CDR3 is 13 residues long. The germline gives CDR1 WNHNN, CDR2 SYGVQD (reference sequence). V gave up 3 bases and J gave up 8 bases; unmatched junction bases: 3. The CDR3 reads CASSDGQGKPQHF. The CDR3 DNA reads as TGCGCCAGCAGTGACGGACAGGGAAAGCCCCAGCATTTT.

The rearrangement links TRBV28 to TRBJ2-1; 7 nucleotides agree with TRBD2. Germline-derived CDR1 and CDR2 are MDHEN and SYDVKM. CDR3 length equals 14 residues. V dropped 10 bases and J dropped 4; count of bases not matched to a gene: 10. CDR3 sequence: CAIGRPRGYNEQFF. The CDR3 region has the DNA TGTGCCATCGGGAGGCCTCGGGGTTACAATGAGCAGTTCTTC.

J is TRBJ2-5 and V is TRBV7-9; the D gene is possibly TRBD2 (5 bases). CDR1 SEHNR and CDR2 FQNEAQ come from the germline V gene (reference sequence). The CDR3 is 15 amino acids. V was pared by 3 bases and J by 5 bases, with 16 bases between. In DNA, the CDR3 is TGTGCCAGCAGCTTGGCCCGGACTGGTTGGGAGACCCAGTACTTC. Its protein is CASSLARTGWETQYF.

The chain has TRBV7-2 and TRBJ1-1; D possibly corresponds to TRBD1 (6 bases). V was trimmed by 2 bases and J by 3 bases, leaving 10 bases between them. Germline loops: CDR1 SGHTA, CDR2 FQGNSA. The CDR3 length is 14 residues. The CDR3 DNA follows: TGTGCCAGCAGCTTATACAGGGAAGACACTGAAGCTTTCTTT. It translates to CASSLYREDTEAFF. The whole variable domain, filled in from reference TRBV7-2 and TRBJ1-1, reads GAGVSQSPSNKVTEKGKDVELRCDPISGHTALYWYRQSLGQGLEFLIYFQGNSAPDKSGLPSDRFSAERTGGSVSTLTIQRTQQEDSAVYLCASSLYREDTEAFFGQGTRLTVV.

The gene calls are TRBV27 and TRBJ1-1; 8 nucleotides match TRBD1. Germline V lookup: CDR1 MNHEY, CDR2 SMNVEV (reference sequence). Trimming cost V 3 bases and J 5 bases; bases outside gene matches: 5. This CDR3 region has 14 residues. The chain's CDR3 is CASSFLTGETEAFF. The CDR3 DNA sequence: TGTGCCAGCAGTTTTCTGACAGGGGAGACTGAAGCTTTCTTT.

The CDR3, as DNA: TGTGCCAGCAGTTGGGGCCCTACAGATACGCAGTATTTT. Its protein product is CASSWGPTDTQYF. V is TRBV6-5 and J is TRBJ2-3; perhaps TRBD1 as D (5 bases). Germline V gene data show CDR1 as MNHEY and CDR2 as SVGAGI. This CDR3 is built from 13 residues. The V and J ends lost 4 bases and 3 bases respectively, with 8 bases between them.

This rearrangement joins TRBV11-2 to TRBJ1-1; a possible D gene is TRBD1 (6 bases). The length of the CDR3 is 13 residues. V was pared by 6 bases and J by 1 base, with 9 bases between. Looked up from germline, CDR1 is SGHAT and CDR2 is FQNNGV. Here the CDR3 reads CASSRQANTEAFF. CDR3 coding DNA: TGTGCCAGCAGTCGACAGGCGAACACTGAAGCTTTCTTT.

The chain carries TRBV5-1 and TRBJ1-1, with 9 bases matching TRBD1. Trimming at V came to 4 bases and at J to 4 bases, leaving 5 bases not matched to a gene. The germline V gene has CDR1 SGHRS and CDR2 YFSETQ. CDR3 length: 14 amino acids. CDR3 protein: CASSRETGGTEAFF. CDR3 sequence (DNA): TGCGCCAGCAGCAGAGAGACAGGGGGCACTGAAGCTTTCTTT.

The rearrangement links TRBV7-2 to TRBJ2-1, with D perhaps matching TRBD2 (5 bases). Germline V gene sequence: CDR1 SGHTA, CDR2 FQGNSA. Trimming removed 3 bases from V and 6 bases from J, with 12 bases in between. This CDR3 has 14 residues. The CDR3 spells CASSFSSLGNEQFF. CDR3 nucleotides: TGTGCCAGCAGCTTCTCTAGCCTAGGCAATGAGCAGTTCTTC.

This chain links TRBV19 with TRBJ2-1; TRBD2 aligns across 8 bases. J gave up 5 bases and V 3 bases, and 9 bases lay outside the gene matches. The germline V gene has CDR1 LNHDA and CDR2 SQIVND (reference sequence). CDR3 length: 16 amino acids. The CDR3 DNA reads as TGTGCCAGTAGTATTCCGAGCGGGAGCGTGAACAATGAGCAGTTCTTC. This sequence encodes CASSIPSGSVNNEQFF.

This clone was observed a single time. Different DNA sequences within this sample yield the same CDR3. This chain connects TRBV9 to TRBJ2-1; tentative D call: TRBD1 (5 bases). The CDR3 covers 14 residues. CDR1 and CDR2 from the germline V gene are SGDLS and YYNGEE. Trimming stripped 2 bases from V and 1 base from J, with 7 bases between. The CDR3 bases are TGTGCCAGCAGCGTTTCAGGGTCCTACAATGAGCAGTTCTTC. Its translation is CASSVSGSYNEQFF.

J is TRBJ2-5 and V is TRBV30, with 13 bases matching TRBD2. The CDR3 has 16 residues. Germline V gene data show CDR1 as GTSNPN and CDR2 as SVGIG (reference sequence). The V and J ends lost 1 base and 5 bases, in that order; junction bases with no gene match: 7. CDR3 bases: TGTGCCTGGAGTGGAACCGGACTAGCGGGAGTGGAGACCCAGTACTTC. Protein product: CAWSGTGLAGVETQYF.

V usage is TRBV5-4 and J usage is TRBJ2-3, with TRBD2 matching over 9 bases. The CDR3 loop spans 17 amino acids. CDR1 and CDR2 from the germline V gene are SGHNT and YYREEE (reference sequence). The ends lost 0 bases at V and 0 bases at J; junction bases unmatched: 5. The CDR3 region is CASSLGQREASTDTQYF. The CDR3 DNA is TGTGCCAGCAGCTTGGGTCAGCGGGAGGCTAGCACAGATACGCAGTATTTT.

CDR3 DNA sequence: TGTGCCAGCAGTTCCCCTTGGGCGGGAGGGCCTAGTGAGCAGTTCTTC. Protein sequence: CASSSPWAGGPSEQFF. The genes are TRBV28 and TRBJ2-1, with 9 positions matching TRBD2. The CDR3 runs to 16 residues. Trimming removed 4 bases from V and 9 bases from J; junction bases left unmatched: 13. The germline CDR1 and CDR2 sequences are MDHEN and SYDVKM. Combining the CDR3 with reference TRBV28 and TRBJ2-1 gives the whole variable domain DVKVTQSSRYLVKRTGEKVFLECVQDMDHENMFWYRQDPGLGLRLIYFSYDVKMKEKGDIPEGYSVSREKKERFSLILESASTNQTSMYLCASSSPWAGGPSEQFFGPGTRLTVL.

The CDR3 coding sequence is TGCAGTGCTAGAACGACTAGTCCCCAGTACTTC. Protein: CSARTTSPQYF. This chain joins TRBV20-1 and TRBJ2-5; possibly TRBD2 for D (6 bases). This CDR3 region has 11 residues. CDR1 is DFQATT and CDR2 is SNEGSKA in the germline V gene (reference sequence). V was cut by 2 bases and J by 9 bases, with 10 bases left in between.